This T cell receptor (beta chain) was captured by sequencing in a study of OX40 agonist ivuxolimab in advanced cancers. In the study overall: With ivuxolimab, an agonistic anti-OX40 (CD134) antibody, patients were treated. Head and neck, renal cell, melanoma or hepatocellular carcinoma were the cancers that dose-escalation patients had. Three patients got partial responses; one had hepatocellular carcinoma and two had cutaneous melanoma. Study-level results: On average, CD8+ T cells had more expanded clones than CD4+.

Method: immunoSEQ multiplex PCR; TCRdb's copy keeps in-frame clones and lacks some. This table holds around 30,000 clones, 90% found once. Looked up from germline, CDR1 is SGHVS and CDR2 is FQNEAQ. The CDR3 is made up of 13 amino acids. V lost 5 bases and J lost 8; bases outside the gene matches: 6. The table lists this clone with a few counts. Antigen: not known. The origin of this receptor is an adult with an advanced solid tumor such as melanoma, head and neck, liver or kidney cancer. V is TRBV7-8 and J is TRBJ1-2; 9 positions agree with TRBD1. The sample consisted of CD4+ or CD8+ T cells sorted from blood, taken in a trial of the OX40 agonist ivuxolimab. The CDR3 here is CASSPGTGLGYTF. CDR3 in DNA: TGTGCCAGCAGCCCCGGGACAGGGTTAGGCTACACCTTC.